This T cell receptor beta chain appears in the sequencing data of a study of Graves' ophthalmopathy and Graves' hyperthyroidism. This clonotype is medium-sized in the sample. The CDR3 is made up of 12 amino acids. Trimming cost V 1 base and J 8 bases, with 9 bases left between them. Germline CDR1 reads SGHRS; CDR2 reads YFSETQ. RNA transcripts were the template, and TCR beta CDR3 regions were amplified from them. RT-PCR in the first round used HTBI primers; a second-round multiplex PCR followed. TCRdb used MiXCR to reprocess the multiplex PCR reads, holding one entry per CDR3 protein. The sample carries some 160,000 distinct CDR3 sequences, about two fifths recorded once.

What was sequenced was peripheral blood. This chain connects TRBV5-1 to TRBJ1-1, with D possibly being TRBD1 (5 bases). The sequence derives from a man aged 25-45 years with Graves' ophthalmopathy. DNA for the CDR3: TGCGCCAGCAGCTTGAATCAGGGAGAAGCTTTCTTT. As protein: CASSLNQGEAFF.